Each of the 2 T cell receptor beta chains below was sequenced from the same sample in a study of T cells in Graves' hyperthyroidism and ophthalmopathy. Researchers took RNA transcripts and amplified the TCR beta CDR3 regions from them. Carried out on the TCR CDR3, a first-round RT-PCR used the HTBI primer set. MiXCR, run by TCRdb on the multiplex PCR reads, gives a single entry per CDR3 protein. The table has about 420,000 distinct CDR3 sequences, 15% to 17% seen once; the top ten hold 14%. Sequencing was done on a sample of blood. The receptors derive from a woman under 30 with Graves' hyperthyroidism.

The J gene is TRBJ1-5, the V gene TRBV2; D not resolved. The CDR3 consists of 13 residues. Germline CDR1 SNHLY, CDR2 FYNNEI. Trimming stripped 4 bases from V and 2 bases from J, with 6 bases between. The CDR3 is CASSGEGNQPQHF. CDR3 in DNA: TGTGCCAGCAGTGGGGAGGGCAATCAGCCCCAGCATTTT. The whole variable domain, filled in from reference TRBV2 and TRBJ1-5, reads EPEVTQTPSHQVTQMGQEVILRCVPISNHLYFYWYRQILGQKVEFLVSFYNNEISEKSEIFDDQFSVERPDGSNFTLKIRSTKLEDSAMYFCASSGEGNQPQHFGDGTRLSIL.

Note on this clonotype: A read error may be the cause here, since a much bigger clone is one base away. This chain links TRBV7-2 with TRBJ1-5; D call uncertain. This CDR3 has 13 amino acids. V lost 2 bases to trimming and J lost 4 bases, with 6 bases between them. Germline CDR1 reads SGHTA; CDR2 reads FQGNSA. The CDR3 region has the DNA TGTGCCAGCAGCTTATGGGGAAATCAGCCCCAGCATTTT. Protein product: CASSLWGNQPQHF.